A selection of T cell receptor beta chains follows, all from one sample in a study of blood T cell repertoires in COVID-19. Using immunoSEQ multiplex PCR, the repertoire was profiled, and TCRdb retains in-frame clones only, with some absent. Among 300,000 to 500,000 clones, approximately 85% were seen once, and the ten largest hold over 2%. Sequencing used PBMCs or T cells enriched from blood (not recorded which). Receptor source: a middle-aged woman with acute COVID-19. Both conserved end residues are part of each CDR3.

J | V | length | CDR3
TRBJ1-4 | TRBV19 | 16 | CASSIGGQAINEKLFF
TRBJ1-5 | TRBV30 | 11 | CAWSLTGVQHF
TRBJ1-2 | TRBV6-5 | 13 | CATMDSGFYGYTF
TRBJ2-1 | TRBV6-6 | 16 | CASSPGESNRLVGQFF
TRBJ1-2 | TRBV5-6 | 15 | CASSFTGGALNGYTF
TRBJ2-4 | TRBV30 | 11 | CAWSVHNIQYF
TRBJ2-7 | TRBV7-9 | 16 | CASSRPGQGPSYEQYF
TRBJ2-5 | TRBV11-2 | 16 | CASSLGLGGGQETQYF
TRBJ2-3 | TRBV10-3 | 18 | CAIRPGTSGSSDTDTQYF
TRBJ1-2 | TRBV19 | 12 | CASREGANGYTF
TRBJ1-4 | TRBV3-1/TRBV3-2 | 15 | CASSQGIGGNEKLFF
TRBJ1-4 | TRBV4-1 | 18 | CASSQDGSGSRTNEKLFF
TRBJ1-1 | TRBV27 | 15 | CASSLWTGARTEAFF
TRBJ1-5 | TRBV2 | 14 | CASSESALNQPQHF
TRBJ2-4 | TRBV19 | 16 | CASSTGTYVTKNIQYF
TRBJ1-3 | TRBV11-2 | 15 | CASSTQAHSGNTIYF
TRBJ2-2 | TRBV19 | 12 | CAAGQNTGELFF
TRBJ1-1 | TRBV4-2 | 13 | CASRFAGNTEAFF
TRBJ1-1 | TRBV29-1 | 14 | CSVLRGGADTEAFF
TRBJ2-7 | TRBV7-7 | 15 | CASSLREGDNYEQYF
TRBJ2-7 | TRBV5-1 | 15 | CASSLEGQGAGEQYF
TRBJ1-6 | TRBV28 | 17 | CASKRSGGQGVSSPLHF
TRBJ2-3 | TRBV5-1 | 18 | CASSYTGTSGGGTDTQYF
TRBJ1-2 | TRBV18 | 13 | CASTDQKNYGYTF
TRBJ1-1 | TRBV5-6 | 16 | CASSLVKGRQNTEAFF
TRBJ2-1 | TRBV12-3/TRBV12-4 | 11 | CASSLASEQFF
TRBJ1-1 | TRBV27 | 14 | CASSPQARGTEAFF
TRBJ2-5 | TRBV5-6 | 15 | CASSSRLASQETQYF
TRBJ1-5 | TRBV27 | 15 | CASRLEGARDQPQHF
TRBJ1-1 | TRBV19 | 14 | CASSITSGDTEAFF
TRBJ1-4 | TRBV18 | 15 | CASSPRTGENEKLFF
TRBJ1-2 | TRBV18 | 14 | CASSPRDRWGGYTF
TRBJ2-3 | TRBV6-5 | 13 | CASSYLGQSPQYF
TRBJ1-1 | TRBV7-2 | 12 | CASSPGGAEAFF
TRBJ2-2 | TRBV15 | 15 | CATSRDQGYTGELFF
TRBJ1-4 | TRBV5-1 | 16 | CASSLYGQGDGEKLFF
TRBJ1-1 | TRBV25-1 | 14 | CASSVPGAVTEAFF
TRBJ2-1 | TRBV11-2 | 16 | CASSLVAGTFGNEQFF
TRBJ1-4 | TRBV18 | 15 | CASSRNRGTNEKLFF
TRBJ2-3 | TRBV5-1 | 15 | CASSLEGEGTDTQYF
TRBJ1-1 | TRBV27 | 13 | CASSGGDRREAFF
TRBJ2-2 | TRBV5-4 | 15 | CASSPDSHPTGELFF
TRBJ2-3 | TRBV5-8 | 16 | CASSGRHGTVSDTQYF
TRBJ1-2 | TRBV2 | 13 | CASSQRQDYGYTF
TRBJ1-3 | TRBV29-1 | 14 | CSVESGFSGNTIYF
TRBJ1-1 | TRBV19 | 13 | CASSIPGGTEAFF
TRBJ1-2 | TRBV15 | 15 | CATSRDQVALYGYTF
TRBJ2-7 | TRBV28 | 12 | CASKYRDYEQYF
TRBJ1-1 | TRBV12-5 | 13 | CASGMGQGTEAFF
TRBJ2-3 | TRBV5-1 | 14 | CASSLDRAGDTQYF
TRBJ2-6 | TRBV25-1 | 18 | CASSDFQGTRSGANVLTF
TRBJ1-1 | TRBV7-6 | 16 | CASSLGWGSLNTEAFF
TRBJ1-4 | TRBV7-9 | 13 | CASSRDGGEKLFF